The sequence of this TCR beta chain was determined in a study of T cell changes during pregnancy in multiple sclerosis. This CDR3 is built from 14 residues. With 7 bases removed from V and 8 bases from J, the gap between germline ends came to 21 bases. The germline gives CDR1 LNHDA, CDR2 SQIVND (reference sequence). The protocol was immunoSEQ multiplex PCR, while the TCRdb copy is restricted to in-frame clones and leaves out a portion. The data contain fewer than 85,000 clones, roughly 90% of them singletons. The chain has TRBV19 and TRBJ2-7; perhaps TRBD2 as D (6 bases). This receptor was identified in a female donor in good health, enrolled as a control in a pregnancy study. Material: peripheral blood, obtained in the first trimester of pregnancy. CDR3 in amino acids: CASNPRVGGAKQYF. The CDR3 coding sequence is TGTGCCAGTAACCCTAGGGTAGGCGGGGCGAAGCAGTACTTC.